What follows describes a single TCR beta chain. What it binds is not known. This entry belongs to a study of cytomegalovirus exposure and HLA in healthy donors. Broader study findings: Whilst most TCR sequences proved rare, a subset of public TCRs occurred across many donors. The authors later found HLA-associated TCR beta chains more clonally expanded than equally common others.

Germline V gives CDR1 LNHDA, CDR2 SQIVND (reference sequence). The CDR3 contains 14 residues. V was clipped by 7 bases and J by 6 bases; unmatched bases: 6. The study ran its PCR with 60 Vbeta and 13 Jbeta primers. As handled by the study authors: Later reanalysis found about 80 million unique TCR beta chains, roughly 10 million of them shared. Produced via immunoSEQ multiplex PCR; TCRdb's table is partial and in-frame only. The D gene and trimming were derived from the DNA, and the V and J assignments and clone size from that table. The sample has around 100,000 clones; around 69% are singletons. This sequence was found in a man aged 25 to 45 in good health and CMV-seronegative. The chain is built from TRBV19 and TRBJ2-2; 9 bases fit TRBD1. The sequenced material came from PBMCs. The CDR3 loop is CASKQGAIAGELFF. The CDR3 DNA follows: TGTGCCAGTAAACAGGGGGCGATTGCCGGGGAGCTGTTTTTT.